These 20 T cell receptor beta chains were sequenced from one sample in a study of blood T cell repertoires in COVID-19. Some clones are missing from TCRdb's copy, which holds only in-frame ones; the method was immunoSEQ multiplex PCR. The sample includes fewer than 350,000 clones, 88% seen only once; the top ten take just over 1%. The sequenced sample consisted of PBMCs or T cells enriched from blood (not recorded which). These receptors all come from a woman aged 25 to 45 who had been exposed to COVID-19.

V usage is TRBV5-1 and J usage is TRBJ2-1; D unclear. The CDR3 covers 14 residues. Germline V CDR1 and CDR2: SGHRS, YFSETQ. Trimming pared 4 bases from V and 4 bases from J, leaving 12 bases between. The CDR3 DNA reads TGCGCCAGCAGCCCACAGAATTCGTACAATGAGCAGTTCTTC. Translating it yields CASSPQNSYNEQFF.

The V call is TRBV3-1 (or the pseudogene TRBV3-2), the J call TRBJ2-7; TRBD1 might be the D (6 bases). The CDR3 covers 15 residues. V shed 0 bases and J shed 2 bases, with 11 bases lying between them. Germline loops: CDR1 LGHDT, CDR2 YNNKEL (reference sequence). This CDR3 is CASSQDPGQPYEQYF. In DNA, the CDR3 is TGTGCCAGCAGCCAAGATCCCGGACAGCCCTACGAGCAGTACTTC.

The chain is built from TRBV19 and TRBJ1-1; perhaps TRBD1 as D (6 bases). Trimming shortened V by 7 bases and J by 0 bases, and 21 bases separated the two germline ends. In germline, CDR1 is LNHDA, CDR2 SQIVND (reference sequence). This CDR3 is 17 amino acids long. The CDR3 nucleotides are TGTGCCAGTATCCCCATCAGACAGGACGGTATGAACACTGAAGCTTTCTTT. Its protein is CASIPIRQDGMNTEAFF.

This chain links TRBV28 with TRBJ1-2, with 8 nucleotides matching TRBD1. The junction had 13 bases not matched to a gene; V was cut back by 8 bases and J by 2 bases. This CDR3 has 16 amino acids. The germline CDR1 and CDR2 sequences are MDHEN and SYDVKM. CDR3: CASRTGTGGGNYGYTF. The CDR3 DNA follows: TGTGCCAGCCGAACCGGGACAGGAGGGGGGAACTATGGCTACACCTTC.

The chain has TRBV2 and TRBJ2-7; a weak D match, TRBD1 (8 bases). V gave up 4 bases and J gave up 0 bases, with 13 bases separating them. The germline V gene encodes CDR1 SNHLY and CDR2 FYNNEI. There are 15 residues in the CDR3. In DNA, the CDR3 is TGTGCCAGCAGTGGGGACAGGACTAGCTCCTACGAGCAGTACTTC. This sequence encodes CASSGDRTSSYEQYF.

This clone showed up just once. The chain joins TRBV3-1 (or the pseudogene TRBV3-2) to TRBJ2-3; 11 nucleotides agree with TRBD2. J was trimmed by 4 bases and V by 4 bases; bases with no gene match: 7. Germline-derived CDR1 and CDR2 are LGHDT and YNNKEL (reference sequence). The CDR3 spans 16 residues. The CDR3 nucleotides read TGTGCCAGCAGCCCGGTAGCGGGAGGGAATTCAGATACGCAGTATTTT. This codes for CASSPVAGGNSDTQYF.

This sequence joins TRBV10-1 and TRBJ2-3, with D possibly TRBD2 on 6 matching bases. CDR3 length equals 15 residues. V was clipped by 0 bases and J by 4 bases, with 11 bases between them. The germline CDR1 and CDR2 sequences are WNHNN and SYGVQD (reference sequence). CDR3: CASSESTPGADTQYF. For the CDR3, the DNA is TGCGCCAGCAGTGAGTCGACTCCGGGGGCAGATACGCAGTATTTT.

The genes are TRBV12-3 or TRBV12-4 and TRBJ2-3, with D unclear. V was cut by 7 bases and J by 3 bases, with 5 bases left in between. This CDR3 is built from 11 residues. This CDR3 is CASTSTDTQYF. CDR3 DNA: TGTGCCAGCACTTCGACAGATACGCAGTATTTT.

The chain uses TRBV9 and TRBJ1-6; D is ambiguous. The germline V gene has CDR1 SGDLS and CDR2 YYNGEE. V shed 5 bases and J shed 8 bases, with 8 bases lying between them. The CDR3 has 12 amino acids. CDR3 DNA: TGTGCCAGCAGTCCTACGGATTCACCCCTCCACTTT. Protein sequence: CASSPTDSPLHF.

This clone has just one count. The chain recombines TRBV19 with TRBJ1-1; no firm D call. The ends were cut back, 4 bases at V and 3 bases at J, with 6 bases in the middle. Germline V gene sequence: CDR1 LNHDA, CDR2 SQIVND (reference sequence). The CDR3 spans 12 residues. As DNA, the CDR3 is TGTGCCAGTAGTACTCAGGACACTGAAGCTTTCTTT. Encoded protein: CASSTQDTEAFF.

The J gene is TRBJ1-5, the V gene TRBV28; 8 bases match TRBD1. Germline CDR1 and CDR2: MDHEN and SYDVKM. The ends lost 5 bases at V and 4 bases at J; junction bases unmatched: 10. The CDR3 has 16 residues. The CDR3 region has the DNA TGTGCCAGCAGTCCAGCAGGACAGGGTAGTAATCAGCCCCAGCATTTT. Protein product: CASSPAGQGSNQPQHF.

Concerning this clone itself: The same CDR3 is also encoded by other DNA sequences in this sample. CDR3 loop: CASSPGQKNTEAFF. DNA for the CDR3: TGTGCCAGCAGCCCGGGACAGAAGAACACTGAAGCTTTCTTT. The chain combines TRBV6-5 with TRBJ1-1; TRBD1 matches at 7 bases. In germline, CDR1 is MNHEY, CDR2 SVGAGI. Germline trimming cut 6 bases from V and 1 base from J; bases unmatched to any gene: 5. The CDR3 contains 14 residues.

CDR3 bases: TGTGCCAGCCGTACAGCCGCAGATACGCAGTATTTT. Translating gives CASRTAADTQYF. The chain is built from TRBV12-3 or TRBV12-4 and TRBJ2-3; D is uncertain. V was shortened by 8 bases and J by 4 bases, with 10 bases between the two germline ends. The CDR3 runs to 12 residues.

The sample holds a few counts of this clone. The chain couples TRBV4-1 to TRBJ2-7; a weak D match, TRBD1 (6 bases). V was clipped by 1 base and J by 3 bases, with 16 bases between them. There are 16 residues in the CDR3. The germline gives CDR1 MGHRA, CDR2 YSYEKL. This chain's CDR3 is CASSQVTGMVDYEQYF. CDR3 in DNA: TGCGCCAGCAGCCAAGTCACAGGGATGGTCGACTACGAGCAGTACTTC.

V gene TRBV25-1 combines with J gene TRBJ2-7; TRBD2 agrees at 8 bases. The CDR3 is 14 amino acids. Per germline, CDR1 MGHDK and CDR2 SYGVNS. Trimming at V came to 4 bases and at J to 2 bases, leaving 4 bases not matched to a gene. The DNA for the CDR3 is TGTGCCAGCAGTGCTACTAGCGGAACCTACGAGCAGTACTTC. The encoded protein is CASSATSGTYEQYF.

V is TRBV3-1 (or the pseudogene TRBV3-2) and J is TRBJ1-1, with 10 bases fitting TRBD1. This CDR3 has 14 residues. Unmatched junction bases numbered 4, after V lost 4 bases and J lost 5 bases. The germline V gene has CDR1 LGHDT and CDR2 YNNKEL (reference sequence). The CDR3: CASSRRTGGTEAFF. CDR3 bases: TGTGCCAGCAGCCGCCGGACAGGGGGGACTGAAGCTTTCTTT.

This clone was seen once. The sample carries other DNA sequences with the same CDR3. V and J are TRBV7-9 and TRBJ2-7; 9 nucleotides line up with TRBD2. Germline lookup yields CDR1 SEHNR and CDR2 FQNEAQ (reference sequence). The length of the CDR3 is 15 residues. V gave up 5 bases and J gave up 3 bases; unmatched junction bases: 8. The CDR3 sequence is CASSLGAGGFYEQYF. CDR3 DNA: TGTGCCAGCAGCCTTGGGGCGGGAGGGTTCTACGAGCAGTACTTC. Based on the CDR3 plus reference TRBV7-9 and TRBJ2-7, the full variable domain is DTGVSQNPRHKITKRGQNVTFRCDPISEHNRLYWYRQTLGQGPEFLTYFQNEAQLEKSRLLSDRFSAERPKGSFSTLEIQRTEQGDSAMYLCASSLGAGGFYEQYFGPGTRLTVT.

The chain combines TRBV7-9 with TRBJ1-2, with D hard to call. Per germline, CDR1 SEHNR and CDR2 FQNEAQ (reference sequence). The V and J ends lost 1 base and 8 bases respectively, with 8 bases between them. The CDR3 loop spans 12 amino acids. For the CDR3, the DNA is TGTGCCAGCAGCTTAGGGGAGGAGGGCTACACCTTC. Protein sequence: CASSLGEEGYTF.

The chain links TRBV2 to TRBJ1-5; TRBD1 is a possible D gene (5 bases). Trimming removed 6 bases from V and 4 bases from J, with 13 bases in between. CDR3 length: 14 residues. Germline CDR1 SNHLY, CDR2 FYNNEI. CDR3 DNA sequence: TGTGCCAGCAGGGGAGGGACGGAGAATCAGCCCCAGCATTTT. Translation gives CASRGGTENQPQHF.

The genes are TRBV6-5 and TRBJ2-2, with 11 positions matching TRBD1. Germline CDR1 MNHEY, CDR2 SVGAGI. V was clipped by 6 bases and J by 0 bases; unmatched bases: 0. This CDR3 region has 15 residues. CDR3 sequence reads: CASRGQGANTGELFF. Written as DNA, the CDR3 is TGTGCCAGCAGGGGACAGGGGGCGAACACCGGGGAGCTGTTTTTT.